This T cell receptor beta chain was captured by sequencing in a study of T cells in Graves' hyperthyroidism and ophthalmopathy. Overall study findings and caveats: Clonotypes that were expanded in thyroid above 0.001 mostly appeared in blood too.

Germline lookup yields CDR1 MNHEY and CDR2 SVGEGT. CDR3 length: 15 residues. V was pared by 6 bases and J by 4 bases, with 16 bases between. What was amplified from RNA transcripts were TCR beta CDR3 regions. During a first-round RT-PCR of the TCR CDR3, the HTBI primer set was used. TCRdb reprocessed the multiplex PCR reads with MiXCR, giving one entry per CDR3 protein. The data contain roughly 510,000 distinct CDR3 sequences, less than 25% of them seen just once; the ten biggest clones take up less than 30%. Comments on this clonotype: Its target is unknown.

Clinicians diagnosed patients from clinical symptoms, serum thyroxine and TRAb, thyroid ultrasound and orbital computed tomography. This clonotype was obtained from a young man with Graves' hyperthyroidism. Material for sequencing was blood. The rearrangement links TRBV6-2 or TRBV6-3 to TRBJ1-5; possible D gene TRBD1, 6 bases. CDR3 sequence reads: CASRALQGKNQPQHF. The CDR3 DNA sequence: TGTGCCAGCAGAGCTCTACAGGGAAAGAATCAGCCCCAGCATTTT.